The TCR beta chain described here comes from a study of T-cell reconstitution after alpha-beta-depleted transplantation in children. A single count supports this clonotype. As it was prepared, the TCRbeta library received unique molecular identifiers. TCRdb reanalysed the PCR reads using MiXCR and keeps one entry per CDR3 protein. The data show about 500,000 distinct CDR3 sequences, with 32% seen just once and 2% to 2.5% held by the top ten. Trimming at V came to 0 bases and at J to 6 bases, leaving 5 bases not matched to a gene. The CDR3 is 17 residues long. Germline loops: CDR1 MNHEY, CDR2 SMNVEV (reference sequence).

The sample in question was PBMCs from the stem cell graft donor, obtained from the stem cell graft. This sequence originates from a human donor who donated a stem cell graft to a child with aplastic anemia. V and J are TRBV27 and TRBJ2-2; 12 positions agree with TRBD2. The CDR3 protein is CASSLSRLAGAPGELFF. In DNA form, the CDR3 reads TGTGCCAGCAGTTTATCGAGACTAGCGGGAGCCCCCGGGGAGCTGTTTTTT.